This T cell receptor beta chain was recorded in a study of beta chain features in type 1 diabetes. Findings and limits, study-wide: People with Type 1 diabetes carried modestly yet significantly shorter TCRB CDR3s in all four CD4+ subsets. Compared with healthy donors, patients appeared to share more similar naive, central memory and regulatory TCRB repertoires.

CDR1 is WNHNN and CDR2 is SYGVQD in the germline V gene (reference sequence). V lost 8 bases and J lost 4, with 14 bases in between. The CDR3 spans 14 residues. Every isolated RNA sample was fully reverse transcribed, so sequencing captured expressed TCRB transcripts. Read counts averaged roughly 4 million for samples of naive, central memory and regulatory T cells. Using immunoSEQ multiplex PCR, the repertoire was profiled, and TCRdb retains in-frame clones only, with some absent. This table holds just over 15,000 clones, around 63% found once. About this clone: Its antigen is still unknown.

The sample was Tregs from blood. This clonotype was sampled from a man aged 25 to 40 with type 1 diabetes. The rearrangement links TRBV10-1 to TRBJ1-4, with a possible D match to TRBD1 (6 bases). The CDR3 nucleotides read TGCGCCAGCTTCGGACAGCAGGTTAATGAAAAACTGTTTTTT. This codes for CASFGQQVNEKLFF.